This TCR beta chain was captured in a study of blood T cell repertoires in COVID-19. At the level of the study: Specimens from acute and convalescent COVID-19 originated in the United States, Italy and Spain. The analysed material was cDNA or gDNA that came from T cells, B-cell-depleted T cells, or PBMCs.

Germline values: CDR1 MNHEY, CDR2 SMNVEV (reference sequence). The CDR3 consists of 14 residues. Trimming pared 5 bases from V and 2 bases from J, leaving 12 bases between. In the original analysis: Estimated nucleated cell counts came from reference gene primer amplification. The data were produced by immunoSEQ multiplex PCR, yet TCRdb's version contains in-frame clones alone and is incomplete. The V and J calls and the clone size are those of that table, but D and trimming were determined from the DNA. The sample holds around 340,000 clones, around four fifths seen once. The TCR was taken from a man in his thirties or forties with active or convalescent COVID-19. Sequencing input: peripheral blood. The chain links TRBV27 to TRBJ2-5; TRBD2 is a possible D gene (5 bases). CDR3 residues: CASSPRTGQETQYF. The CDR3 DNA sequence: TGTGCCAGCAGTCCTAGGACGGGACAAGAGACCCAGTACTTC.